This T cell receptor beta chain is from a study of regulatory T cells in long-lasting Graves disease. Germline V gene sequence: CDR1 SGHRS, CDR2 YFSETQ. V lost 5 bases to trimming and J lost 3 bases, with 24 bases between them. The CDR3 is made up of 18 amino acids. Time point in this sample: persistent/refractory GD, antithyroid drugs over 5 years with positive TRAb. Extracted RNA from PBMCs served as the source of the TCR library. A remark on this clonotype: Antigen: not known.

Through Arm-PCR of CDR3 regions and iRepertoire HTBI primers, TCR beta libraries were built. TCRdb fed the multiplex PCR reads into MiXCR, producing one record per CDR3 protein. Here the sample spans some 440,000 distinct CDR3 sequences, under 25% being singletons. Study observations and caveats: Under persistent disease, TRBV28, TRBJ1-2 and TRBJ2-5 were used preferentially.

V and J are TRBV5-1 and TRBJ1-5; maybe TRBD1 (6 bases). The material sequenced was peripheral blood mononuclear cells (PBMCs), taken when the disease was refractory, from a patient treated with antithyroid drugs. The sequence was obtained from a female donor with Graves disease. CDR3 residues: CASRYIRHADSLNQPQHF. The CDR3 region has the DNA TGCGCCAGCAGATATATACGTCACGCGGACAGTCTCAATCAGCCCCAGCATTTT.